This T cell receptor (beta chain) was identified in a study of cytomegalovirus exposure and HLA in healthy donors. V lost 5 bases and J 1 base, leaving 9 bases between the germline ends. Germline loops: CDR1 SEHNR, CDR2 FQNEAQ (reference sequence). This CDR3 has 14 amino acids. 60 Vbeta and 13 Jbeta primers were used in PCR. The method was immunoSEQ multiplex PCR; TCRdb's version includes in-frame clones alone and lacks a portion of them. The table lists about 130,000 clones, around four fifths of them singletons. The material sequenced was PBMCs. J is TRBJ2-1 and V is TRBV7-9; D may be TRBD2 (5 bases). This TCR was sampled from a woman aged 50 to 60 in good health and CMV-seropositive. The CDR3 nucleotides read TGTGCCAGCAGCCCTTGGACTTCCTACAATGAGCAGTTCTTC. Protein: CASSPWTSYNEQFF.